Listed below are T cell receptor beta chains from one sample, sequenced in a study of T cell repertoires in cytomegalovirus infection. These receptors are not linked to any known antigen. Each CDR3 protein is one row after TCRdb ran MiXCR on the reads. The sample lists 550,000 to 700,000 distinct CDR3 sequences, just under 40% occurring once. The material was cultured PBMCs, obtained from culture after CMV antigen stimulation. The source of these receptors is a human donor in good health (CMV status not recorded). Some clones in this sample may be carry-over from other donors' samples. The CDR3 runs from the conserved cysteine through the conserved F or W. Each record gives: D gene, clone size, V gene, J gene, CDR3 protein, CDR3 DNA. D genes are given only for firm matches. Not every row has a clone size; where given, it reads once, few, many or a size class.

D: .
size: few
V: TRBV6-1
J: TRBJ1-2
CDR3: CASSVGSSNYGYTF
DNA: TGTGCCAGCAGTGTAGGGTCCTCTAACTATGGCTACACCTTC

D: .
size: few
V: TRBV12-3/TRBV12-4
J: TRBJ2-6
CDR3: CASSSGTRSSGANVLTF
DNA: TGTGCCAGCAGTTCCGGAACCCGGTCCTCTGGGGCCAACGTCCTGACTTTC

D: .
size: many
V: TRBV7-2
J: TRBJ1-4
CDR3: CASSLDGVFGKLFF
DNA: TGTGCCAGCAGCTTAGACGGGGTATTTGGAAAACTGTTTTTT

D: .
size: .
V: TRBV7-2
J: TRBJ2-1
CDR3: CASSTRQVNEQFF
DNA: TGTGCCAGCAGCACCCGACAGGTCAATGAGCAGTTCTTC

D: TRBD2
size: few
V: TRBV6-1
J: TRBJ2-2
CDR3: CASSSPIGRERGGELFF
DNA: TGTGCCAGCAGTTCCCCAATAGGGCGGGAGCGTGGCGGGGAGCTGTTTTTT

D: .
size: .
V: TRBV7-9
J: TRBJ1-1
CDR3: CASSLPFTARNTEAFF
DNA: TGTGCCAGCAGCCTCCCGTTTACGGCTCGGAACACTGAAGCTTTCTTT

D: TRBD2
size: .
V: TRBV5-4
J: TRBJ2-3
CDR3: CASSFRGGFTDTQYF
DNA: TGTGCCAGCAGCTTTCGGGGGGGCTTCACAGATACGCAGTATTTT

D: .
size: .
V: TRBV19
J: TRBJ1-4
CDR3: CASSIPGPGEKLFF
DNA: TGTGCCAGTAGTATTCCCGGGCCGGGAGAAAAACTGTTTTTT

D: TRBD2
size: .
V: TRBV20-1
J: TRBJ2-7
CDR3: CSARRLAGGPYEQYF
DNA: TGCAGTGCTAGGAGACTAGCGGGGGGACCCTACGAGCAGTACTTC

D: TRBD2
size: .
V: TRBV6-2/TRBV6-3
J: TRBJ2-5
CDR3: CASRGTVTSGRPYQETQYF
DNA: TGTGCCAGCAGGGGGACCGTGACTAGCGGGAGGCCGTACCAAGAGACCCAGTACTTC

D: .
size: .
V: TRBV6-5
J: TRBJ1-5
CDR3: CASSIRGVNQPQHF
DNA: TGTGCCAGCAGTATACGGGGGGTCAATCAGCCCCAGCATTTT

D: .
size: .
V: TRBV4-1
J: TRBJ1-5
CDR3: CASSQMESTGPEKPQHF
DNA: TGCGCCAGCAGCCAGATGGAATCTACAGGGCCCGAGAAGCCCCAGCATTTT

D: TRBD2
size: .
V: TRBV19
J: TRBJ2-3
CDR3: CASSIASGPDTQYF
DNA: TGTGCCAGTAGTATTGCTAGCGGCCCAGATACGCAGTATTTT

D: .
size: .
V: TRBV7-2
J: TRBJ1-1
CDR3: CASSLVAGRDTEAFF
DNA: TGTGCCAGCAGCTTAGTGGCAGGGAGGGACACTGAAGCTTTCTTT

D: .
size: many
V: TRBV2
J: TRBJ2-2
CDR3: CASRDTGELFF
DNA: TGTGCCAGCAGGGACACCGGGGAGCTGTTTTTT

D: .
size: .
V: TRBV7-2
J: TRBJ1-2
CDR3: CAGGGDGYTF
DNA: TGTGCCGGGGGGGGGGATGGCTACACCTTC

D: TRBD2
size: .
V: TRBV5-3
J: TRBJ2-5
CDR3: CASSFSGEGETQYF
DNA: TGTGCCAGCAGCTTTAGCGGGGAAGGAGAGACCCAGTACTTC

D: .
size: few
V: TRBV29-1
J: TRBJ2-1
CDR3: CSVKSSSYNEQFF
DNA: TGCAGCGTTAAGAGTAGCTCCTACAATGAGCAGTTCTTC

D: TRBD1
size: few
V: TRBV7-2
J: TRBJ1-2
CDR3: CASSLVGTGGFNYGYTF
DNA: TGTGCCAGCAGCTTAGTGGGGACAGGGGGGTTTAACTATGGCTACACCTTC

D: .
size: .
V: TRBV7-2
J: TRBJ2-7
CDR3: CASSQWRGTTYEQYF
DNA: TGTGCCAGCAGCCAGTGGAGGGGGACTACCTACGAGCAGTACTTC

D: .
size: .
V: TRBV6-2/TRBV6-3
J: TRBJ2-3
CDR3: CASSYSIPGVPDTQYF
DNA: TGTGCCAGCAGTTACTCGATTCCCGGCGTGCCAGATACGCAGTATTTT

D: .
size: .
V: TRBV20-1
J: TRBJ2-3
CDR3: CSARRGGDTDTQYF
DNA: TGCAGTGCCAGACGAGGGGGAGACACAGATACGCAGTATTTT

D: TRBD2
size: .
V: TRBV19
J: TRBJ2-7
CDR3: CASSNDAGTNSYEQYF
DNA: TGTGCCAGTAGTAACGATGCAGGGACTAACTCCTACGAGCAGTACTTC

D: TRBD1
size: .
V: TRBV12-3/TRBV12-4
J: TRBJ2-4
CDR3: CASSSTRTGLTENIQYF
DNA: TGTGCCAGCAGTTCCACTCGGACAGGGCTTACCGAAAACATTCAGTACTTC

D: TRBD1
size: .
V: TRBV7-6
J: TRBJ2-1
CDR3: CASSPPGQGFYEQFF
DNA: TGTGCCAGCAGCCCCCCGGGACAGGGTTTCTATGAGCAGTTCTTC

D: .
size: few
V: TRBV7-2
J: TRBJ1-4
CDR3: CASSLAHEEKLFF
DNA: TGTGCCAGCAGCTTAGCGCATGAAGAAAAACTGTTTTTT

D: TRBD1
size: .
V: TRBV19
J: TRBJ1-3
CDR3: CAGSGGISGNTIYF
DNA: TGTGCCGGATCAGGGGGCATATCTGGAAACACCATATATTTT

D: .
size: .
V: TRBV20-1
J: TRBJ1-6
CDR3: CSAEDTPMGNSPLHF
DNA: TGCAGTGCTGAGGACACCCCCATGGGGAATTCACCCCTCCACTTT

D: .
size: .
V: TRBV20-1
J: TRBJ2-5
CDR3: CSARAGTTETQYF
DNA: TGCAGTGCTAGAGCCGGGACAACAGAGACCCAGTACTTC

D: .
size: .
V: TRBV28
J: TRBJ1-5
CDR3: CASSGLPQPQHF
DNA: TGTGCCAGCAGCGGTCTTCCCCAGCCCCAGCATTTT

D: .
size: .
V: TRBV19
J: TRBJ1-1
CDR3: CASSIEGTNTEAFF
DNA: TGTGCCAGTAGTATAGAGGGAACGAACACTGAAGCTTTCTTT

D: .
size: once
V: TRBV11-3
J: TRBJ2-2
CDR3: CASSSSPGTANTGELFF
DNA: TGTGCCAGCAGCTCGTCCCCGGGGACCGCGAACACCGGGGAGCTGTTTTTT

D: .
size: .
V: TRBV7-2
J: TRBJ2-1
CDR3: CASSLGSGSYNEQFF
DNA: TGTGCCAGCAGCTTAGGTTCGGGGTCCTACAATGAGCAGTTCTTC